The 32 T cell receptor beta chains in this list originate from one sample, sequenced in a study of blood T cell repertoires in COVID-19. TCRdb keeps only in-frame clones here, not all; method: immunoSEQ multiplex PCR. This table has some 90,000 clones, around three quarters appearing once. Sample: peripheral blood. These receptor sequences come from a woman aged 60-75 years in a cohort sampled during active or convalescent COVID-19.

This chain uses TRBV4-1 with TRBJ2-2; 10 bases are a match to TRBD1. J was trimmed by 6 bases and V by 4 bases; bases with no gene match: 5. Germline V lookup: CDR1 MGHRA, CDR2 YSYEKL. The CDR3 sequence is 15 residues long. This chain's CDR3 is CASSLTGTGAGELFF. The CDR3, as DNA: TGCGCCAGCAGCCTAACCGGGACAGGGGCCGGGGAGCTGTTTTTT.

A remark on this clone: The junction does not match germline at one end; this may be a read error. The chain employs TRBV6-1 and TRBJ2-1; D unresolved. The CDR3 has 13 residues. Germline values: CDR1 MNHNS, CDR2 SASEGT. The CDR3 nucleotides read TGTGCCAGCAGTGAAGACCAGGCCCTCCGATCGCTCTTC. As protein: CASSEDQALRSLF.

This clone was counted only a few times. The V call is TRBV7-9, the J call TRBJ2-1; D call uncertain. This CDR3 region has 13 residues. The ends were cut back, 1 base at V and 4 bases at J, with 5 bases in the middle. Germline lookup yields CDR1 SEHNR and CDR2 FQNEAQ (reference sequence). CDR3 sequence (DNA): TGTGCCAGCAGCTTAGTGGCTTACAATGAGCAGTTCTTC. It is translated as CASSLVAYNEQFF.

The rearrangement joins TRBV11-1 to TRBJ2-7; the D gene is possibly TRBD1 (5 bases). The V gene lost 2 bases and the J gene lost 2 bases, with 10 bases spanning the gap. The CDR3 sequence is 14 residues long. Germline-derived CDR1 and CDR2 are SGHAT and FQDESV (reference sequence). The CDR3 DNA is TGTGCCAGCAGCTTACTACAGGCCGCCTACGAGCAGTACTTC. Protein: CASSLLQAAYEQYF.

The J gene is TRBJ2-5, the V gene TRBV6-5, with 11 positions matching TRBD2. This CDR3 is built from 15 residues. CDR1 is MNHEY and CDR2 is SVGAGI in the germline V gene. With 4 bases clipped from V and 5 bases from J, the junction kept 6 bases outside the gene matches. CDR3 sequence: CASSSTSGGRETQYF. CDR3 coding DNA: TGTGCCAGCAGTTCCACTAGCGGGGGACGGGAGACCCAGTACTTC.

This clone was counted a few times. The rearrangement uses TRBV3-1 (or the pseudogene TRBV3-2) and TRBJ2-7; 12 bases map to TRBD1. The V gene's germline CDR1 is LGHDT and CDR2 YNNKEL (reference sequence). With V trimmed by 2 bases and J by 1 base, 3 bases remained unmatched. There are 16 residues in the CDR3. This CDR3 reads CASSQRGQGASYEQYF. The CDR3, as DNA: TGTGCCAGCAGCCAACGGGGACAGGGGGCATCCTACGAGCAGTACTTC.

The chain recombines TRBV19 with TRBJ2-3; 10 bases are a match to TRBD2. The CDR3 is 16 amino acids. Trimming took 3 bases from V and 0 from J; bases not matched to a gene: 3. Looked up from germline, CDR1 is LNHDA and CDR2 is SQIVND (reference sequence). The CDR3 nucleotides read TGTGCCAGTAGTATGCAGCGGGGGGGAAGCACAGATACGCAGTATTTT. Amino acids: CASSMQRGGSTDTQYF.

V and J are TRBV10-3 and TRBJ1-1; 7 bases fit TRBD1. Trimming at V came to 8 bases and at J to 4 bases, leaving 4 bases not matched to a gene. The germline gives CDR1 ENHRY, CDR2 SYGVKD. This CDR3 has 12 amino acids. In DNA, the CDR3 is TGTGCCATCTCGGCAGGGGGCACTGAAGCTTTCTTT. Amino acid sequence: CAISAGGTEAFF.

The chain is built from TRBV5-1 and TRBJ1-1; the D is unclear. Germline V lookup: CDR1 SGHRS, CDR2 YFSETQ. This CDR3 contains 14 residues. With 3 bases removed from V and 5 bases from J, the gap between germline ends came to 14 bases. The CDR3 is CASSSGVRGTEAFF. The CDR3 DNA reads TGCGCCAGCAGCTCCGGGGTCCGCGGGACTGAAGCTTTCTTT.

The V and J genes are TRBV5-4 and TRBJ2-7, with TRBD1 identical over 7 bases. Germline V lookup: CDR1 SGHNT, CDR2 YYREEE (reference sequence). The V gene end was trimmed by 0 bases and the J gene end by 2 bases; junction bases not matched to a gene: 2. CDR3 length: 14 residues. The CDR3 nucleotides read TGTGCCAGCAGCTTGGGGGGACAGACCTACGAGCAGTACTTC. Its protein product is CASSLGGQTYEQYF.

This chain uses TRBV19 with TRBJ1-4, with 7 nucleotides matching TRBD1. CDR1 is LNHDA, CDR2 SQIVND, per germline (reference sequence). This CDR3 contains 15 residues. V gave up 5 bases and J gave up 4 bases; unmatched junction bases: 7. The CDR3 coding sequence is TGTGCCAGTAGTGCGCCGGGACAGCGTAATGAAAAACTGTTTTTT. Translation gives CASSAPGQRNEKLFF.

This clone was seen a handful of times. This sequence joins TRBV2 and TRBJ1-3; a possible D gene is TRBD1 (5 bases). Trimming left V 4 bases short and J 0 bases short, with 13 bases between. Germline CDR1 reads SNHLY; CDR2 reads FYNNEI. The CDR3 sequence is 16 residues long. The CDR3 region has the DNA TGTGCCAGCAGTGTTATGGGGCCAGGCTCTGGAAACACCATATATTTT. Translation gives CASSVMGPGSGNTIYF.

V and J are TRBV6-1 and TRBJ1-5; D is uncertain. The CDR3 is made up of 14 amino acids. Germline values: CDR1 MNHNS, CDR2 SASEGT. V lost 2 bases to trimming and J lost 10 bases, with 15 bases between them. CDR3 loop: CASSEIGSGRPQHF. CDR3 in DNA: TGTGCCAGCAGTGAAATTGGATCGGGAAGACCCCAGCATTTT.

The CDR3 reads CASSVETYNEQFF. CDR3 coding DNA: TGTGCCAGCAGTGTCGAAACATACAATGAGCAGTTCTTC. The rearrangement joins TRBV2 to TRBJ2-1; D is unclear. The CDR3 sequence is 13 residues long. The germline gives CDR1 SNHLY, CDR2 FYNNEI. With 4 bases removed from V and 4 bases from J, the gap between germline ends came to 8 bases.

The rearrangement joins TRBV7-9 to TRBJ2-7, with TRBD2 matching 11 bases. The CDR3 consists of 16 residues. The V gene end was trimmed by 7 bases and the J gene end by 5 bases; junction bases not matched to a gene: 13. In germline, CDR1 is SEHNR, CDR2 FQNEAQ (reference sequence). The CDR3 DNA reads as TGTGCCAGCACCGGGACTAGCGGCTCCGTGTTACACGAGCAGTACTTC. Protein sequence: CASTGTSGSVLHEQYF. Drawing the rest from reference TRBV7-9 and TRBJ2-7, the complete variable domain is DTGVSQNPRHKITKRGQNVTFRCDPISEHNRLYWYRQTLGQGPEFLTYFQNEAQLEKSRLLSDRFSAERPKGSFSTLEIQRTEQGDSAMYLCASTGTSGSVLHEQYFGPGTRLTVT.

This rearrangement joins TRBV10-3 to TRBJ1-2; D uncertain. From germline, CDR1 is ENHRY and CDR2 SYGVKD. The CDR3 totals 13 residues. Trimming removed 3 bases from V and 2 bases from J, with 7 bases in between. The CDR3 nucleotides read TGTGCCATCAGTGATAACAGAAACTATGGCTACACCTTC. Amino acid sequence: CAISDNRNYGYTF.

The J gene is TRBJ2-2, the V gene TRBV7-9, with 10 bases fitting TRBD1. CDR3 size: 15 residues. Germline values: CDR1 SEHNR, CDR2 FQNEAQ (reference sequence). Trimming cost V 5 bases and J 4 bases; bases outside gene matches: 4. CDR3 nucleotides: TGTGCCAGCAGCCGTGGACAGGGGGTCACCGGGGAGCTGTTTTTT. It is translated as CASSRGQGVTGELFF.

The chain joins TRBV4-1 to TRBJ1-2; weak D call: TRBD1 (6 bases). V lost 7 bases to trimming and J lost 8 bases, with 23 bases between them. There are 15 residues in the CDR3. Germline V gives CDR1 MGHRA, CDR2 YSYEKL. The CDR3: CASTNPGHSASGYTF. CDR3 DNA: TGCGCCAGCACGAATCCGGGACATTCGGCCTCGGGCTACACCTTC.

The genes are TRBV6-5 and TRBJ2-1; TRBD2 matches 8 bases. J lost 7 bases, V lost 8 bases, and 13 bases had no gene match. This CDR3 is 15 amino acids long. Germline V gene sequence: CDR1 MNHEY, CDR2 SVGAGI. CDR3 nucleotides: TGTGCCAGCTCCCGCGGGCGGGGGGCGGATAATGAGCAGTTCTTC. It codes for CASSRGRGADNEQFF.

The rearrangement uses TRBV28 and TRBJ2-7; TRBD1 matches at 9 bases. The CDR3 sequence is 15 residues long. With V trimmed by 7 bases and J by 7 bases, 14 bases remained unmatched. Germline V gene sequence: CDR1 MDHEN, CDR2 SYDVKM. The CDR3 nucleotides read TGTGCCAGCAATGAATTGGGACAGGGTAAAAAGGAGCAGTACTTC. Protein: CASNELGQGKKEQYF.

The gene calls are TRBV7-8 and TRBJ1-1; D gene unclear. V lost 3 bases, J lost 3 bases, and 11 bases lay in between. Germline V gene sequence: CDR1 SGHVS, CDR2 FQNEAQ. The CDR3 is made up of 14 amino acids. The CDR3 DNA sequence: TGTGCCAGCAGCTTTTCGAGGTGGGACACTGAAGCTTTCTTT. Amino acid sequence: CASSFSRWDTEAFF.

This clone was seen more than once but under ten times. This chain connects TRBV5-6 to TRBJ1-2; D call uncertain. This CDR3 has 15 amino acids. Germline V CDR1 and CDR2: SGHDT, YYEEEE. V was trimmed by 1 base and J by 8 bases, leaving 18 bases between them. In nucleotides, the CDR3 is TGTGCCAGCAGCTTGTGGGAGGATTCGATCTACGGCTACACCTTC. Its translation is CASSLWEDSIYGYTF.

The rearrangement joins TRBV5-1 to TRBJ1-2; 7 bases agree with TRBD1. CDR3 length: 15 residues. Germline CDR1 and CDR2: SGHRS and YFSETQ. With 0 bases clipped from V and 3 bases from J, the junction kept 5 bases outside the gene matches. CDR3 coding DNA: TGCGCCAGCAGCTTGGATGGGACAGTGCACTATGGCTACACCTTC. It specifies CASSLDGTVHYGYTF.

The rearrangement uses TRBV5-6 and TRBJ2-1; TRBD2 agrees at 11 bases. V was pared by 4 bases and J by 4 bases, with 13 bases of the junction left unmatched. This CDR3 spans 18 amino acids. Germline V gene sequence: CDR1 SGHDT, CDR2 YYEEEE. CDR3 bases: TGTGCCAGCAGCGCCGCTAGCGGGGGGCACTCCCTGTACAATGAGCAGTTCTTC. Translated: CASSAASGGHSLYNEQFF.

The CDR3, as DNA: TGTGCCAGCAGTTTTATTAAGACAGGCCGGAACACTGAAGCTTTCTTT. Translated, it gives CASSFIKTGRNTEAFF. V gene TRBV28 combines with J gene TRBJ1-1; perhaps TRBD1 as D (6 bases). V gave up 3 bases and J gave up 1 base, with 15 bases separating them. Germline V gene sequence: CDR1 MDHEN, CDR2 SYDVKM. The CDR3 contains 16 residues.

V is TRBV5-5 and J is TRBJ1-1; tentatively, D is TRBD1 (6 bases). This CDR3 spans 14 amino acids. CDR1 and CDR2 from the germline V gene are SGHKS and YYEKEE (reference sequence). V was pared by 3 bases and J by 4 bases, with 13 bases between. Here the CDR3 reads CASSSSWGLTEAFF. CDR3 coding DNA: TGTGCCAGCAGCTCGTCGTGGGGGCTCACTGAAGCTTTCTTT.

This clone was detected a few times. V and J are TRBV19 and TRBJ1-5, with 7 bases matching TRBD1. This CDR3 region has 13 residues. The trim removed 6 bases at V and 4 bases at J, leaving 3 bases unmatched. The germline V gene has CDR1 LNHDA and CDR2 SQIVND (reference sequence). The CDR3 here is CASSRQGNQPQHF. The CDR3 nucleotides read TGTGCCAGTAGCCGACAGGGAAATCAGCCCCAGCATTTT.

The chain joins TRBV7-8 to TRBJ1-2; the D gene is possibly TRBD1 (5 bases). CDR3 length equals 14 residues. V was trimmed by 4 bases and J by 2 bases, leaving 11 bases between them. Looked up from germline, CDR1 is SGHVS and CDR2 is FQNEAQ. The CDR3 DNA is TGTGCCAGCAGCTCTATACGGGGGAACTATGGCTACACCTTC. Its translation: CASSSIRGNYGYTF.

The CDR3 spells CASSKTYGTSGGSADTQYF. CDR3 DNA: TGTGCCAGCAGCAAAACCTACGGGACTAGCGGGGGATCGGCAGATACGCAGTATTTT. The rearrangement uses TRBV21-1 and TRBJ2-3; the table names TRBD2, a call not compared with the DNA. TRBV21-1 is described as a pseudogene. CDR3 size: 19 residues.

The chain employs TRBV5-4 and TRBJ1-2; no definite D call. The CDR3 length is 13 residues. Between the trimmed V and J ends, which lost 2 bases and 1 base, there was a span of 6 bases. Per the germline V gene, CDR1 is SGHNT and CDR2 is YYREEE (reference sequence). The CDR3 DNA sequence: TGTGCCAGCAGCTTACAGAATAACTATGGCTACACCTTC. Translated: CASSLQNNYGYTF.

The chain is built from TRBV7-3 and TRBJ2-3; D may be TRBD2 (5 bases). Trimming shortened V by 2 bases and J by 1 base, and 13 bases separated the two germline ends. CDR1 SGHTA and CDR2 FQGTGA come from the germline V gene. The CDR3 sequence is 16 residues long. The DNA of the CDR3 is TGTGCCAGCAGCTTACTCGGGGTCGGGGGCACAGATACGCAGTATTTT. It encodes CASSLLGVGGTDTQYF.

The V call is TRBV7-8, the J call TRBJ2-2, with 7 bases matching TRBD1. V shed 3 bases and J 7 bases; nucleotides not matched to a gene: 5. Germline lookup yields CDR1 SGHVS and CDR2 FQNEAQ. This CDR3 has 14 residues. The CDR3 DNA is TGTGCCAGCAGCTTCGACAGGGTTGGCGGGGAGCTGTTTTTT. This sequence encodes CASSFDRVGGELFF.